What follows is one TCR beta chain and its context. Antigen unknown. TCRdb's table, derived via immunoSEQ multiplex PCR, lists solely in-frame clones and lacks some. This sample carries roughly 24,000 clones, around 96% of them seen once, and the ten largest clones take approximately 0.17%. The record originates from a study of B cell selection in AIRE deficiency. Study findings and constraints: Approximately 32% of healthy-donor shared Treg TCRbeta sequences appeared in patient Tconv cells. Of 3,500 to 4,000 shared Treg TCRbeta sequences, 25% to 40% were healthy-donor-only and approximately 9.7% patient-only.

The sorted conventional CD4 T cells were gated as CD4+CD127+. Trimming at V came to 5 bases and at J to 4 bases, leaving 7 bases not matched to a gene. The CDR3 has 15 residues. CDR1 is KGHSH and CDR2 is LQKENI in the germline V gene. The genes are TRBV18 and TRBJ2-3; 9 nucleotides match TRBD1. This receptor was taken from a human donor in good health. The sample taken for sequencing was CD4+CD127+ conventional T cells sorted from PBMCs. This CDR3 reads CASSTGGALPDTQYF. In nucleotides, the CDR3 is TGTGCCAGCTCAACAGGGGGCGCTTTACCAGATACGCAGTATTTT.